This T cell receptor beta chain was recovered during a study of OX40 agonist ivuxolimab in advanced cancers. Study details: Checkpoint inhibitors had been given previously to 35% to 50% of patients.

The table came from immunoSEQ multiplex PCR; TCRdb's copy has only in-frame clones and leaves some out. The sample has approximately 40,000 clones; less than 90% are singletons. This clone was observed a few times. Trimming removed 6 bases at V and 4 bases at J, with 9 bases between. The CDR3 consists of 11 residues. CDR1 is GTSNPN and CDR2 is SVGIG in the germline V gene (reference sequence). This specimen consisted of CD4+ or CD8+ T cells sorted from blood, obtained in a trial of the OX40 agonist ivuxolimab. The gene calls are TRBV30 and TRBJ1-1; weak D call: TRBD1 (5 bases). This receptor was taken from an adult with an advanced solid tumor such as melanoma, head and neck, liver or kidney cancer. CDR3 sequence reads: CACGGGTEAFF. CDR3 DNA sequence: TGTGCCTGTGGTGGGGGCACTGAAGCTTTCTTT.